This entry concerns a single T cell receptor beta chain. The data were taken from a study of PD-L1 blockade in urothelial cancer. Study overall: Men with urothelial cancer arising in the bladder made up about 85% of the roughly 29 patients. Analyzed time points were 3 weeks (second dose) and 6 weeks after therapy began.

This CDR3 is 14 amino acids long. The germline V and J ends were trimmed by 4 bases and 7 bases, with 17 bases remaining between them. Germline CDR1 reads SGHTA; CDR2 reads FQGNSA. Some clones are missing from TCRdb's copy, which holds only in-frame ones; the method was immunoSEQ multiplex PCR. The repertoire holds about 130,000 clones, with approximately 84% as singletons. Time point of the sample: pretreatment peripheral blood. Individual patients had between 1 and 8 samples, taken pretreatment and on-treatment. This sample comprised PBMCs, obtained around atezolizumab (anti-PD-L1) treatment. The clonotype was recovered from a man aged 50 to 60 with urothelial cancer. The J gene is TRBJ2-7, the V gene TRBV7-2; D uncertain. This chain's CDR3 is CASSSSNPIREQYF. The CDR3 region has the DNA TGTGCCAGCAGCTCCTCCAACCCGATACGGGAGCAGTACTTC.